This TCR beta chain comes out of a study of blood T cell repertoires in COVID-19. In the authors' workflow: Nucleated cell number was recorded as an estimate derived from reference gene primer amplification. Measured with immunoSEQ multiplex PCR; TCRdb has only the in-frame clones, and not every one. D and trimming were read from the DNA, whereas the V and J calls and clone size are those reported in that table. The profile shows a few hundred thousand clones, roughly 89% of them singletons. V was trimmed by 4 bases and J by 9 bases, leaving 23 bases between them. Germline V gene sequence: CDR1 SGHRS, CDR2 YFSETQ. The CDR3 length is 15 residues.

The TCR originated in a woman under 40 with active or convalescent COVID-19. V gene TRBV5-1 combines with J gene TRBJ2-7; D might be TRBD2 (6 bases). The sample was peripheral blood. The CDR3 DNA sequence: TGCGCCAGCAGCACGGAACCGCCGGGACTGGGTGGGCAGTACTTC. It is translated as CASSTEPPGLGGQYF.